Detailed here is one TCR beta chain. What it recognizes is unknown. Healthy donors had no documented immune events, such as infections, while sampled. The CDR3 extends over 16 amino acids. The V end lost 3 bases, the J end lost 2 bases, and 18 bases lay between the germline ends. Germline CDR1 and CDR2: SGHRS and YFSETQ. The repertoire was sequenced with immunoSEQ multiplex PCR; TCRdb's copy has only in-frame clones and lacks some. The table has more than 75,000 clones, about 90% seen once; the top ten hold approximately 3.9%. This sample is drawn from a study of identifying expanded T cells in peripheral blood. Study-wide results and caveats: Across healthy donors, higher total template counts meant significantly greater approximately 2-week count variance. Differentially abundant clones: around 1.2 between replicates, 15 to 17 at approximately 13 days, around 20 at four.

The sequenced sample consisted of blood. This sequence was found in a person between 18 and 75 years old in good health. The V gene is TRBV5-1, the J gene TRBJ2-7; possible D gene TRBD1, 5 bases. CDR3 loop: CASSSPAQGPPYEQYF. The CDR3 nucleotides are TGCGCCAGCAGCTCCCCCGCCCAGGGCCCTCCCTACGAGCAGTACTTC.